These T cell receptor beta chains were read from a single sample in a study of beta chain features in type 1 diabetes. Libraries were prepared by immunoSEQ multiplex PCR; TCRdb keeps only in-frame clonotypes and omits some of them. This table holds just over 450,000 clones, about 29% found once. The sample consisted of naive CD4+ T cells from blood. The receptors were gathered from a man aged 18 to 29 in good health. Both conserved end residues are part of each CDR3. The D gene is left open where the match is weak. Clone size, where shown, is once, few, many, or a class for clones that have expanded.

d_call	v_call	j_call	clone_size	cdr3_nt	cdr3_aa
TRBD1	TRBV29-1	TRBJ1-2	.	TGCAGCGTTGATGGAGAGGGCACAGTCAGGGGGTATGGCTACACCTTC	CSVDGEGTVRGYGYTF
TRBD1	TRBV25-1	TRBJ2-5	.	TGTGCCAGCAGTGAGCTGGGACAGGGGGCCCGGGAGACCCAGTACTTC	CASSELGQGARETQYF
TRBD1	TRBV19	TRBJ2-5	.	TGTGCCAGTAGTGCCCAAGGGGGCCGATGGGAGACCCAGTACTTC	CASSAQGGRWETQYF
.	TRBV5-6	TRBJ1-5	few	TGTGCCAGCAGCTTGGTTAATCAGCCCCAGCATTTT	CASSLVNQPQHF
.	TRBV7-2	TRBJ2-3	.	TGTGCCAGCAGCTTTTATCTCGATACGCAGTATTTT	CASSFYLDTQYF
.	TRBV7-9	TRBJ2-4	.	TGTGCCAGCAGCTTAGAGGACACGAAAAACATTCAGTACTTC	CASSLEDTKNIQYF
.	TRBV29-1	TRBJ1-1	.	TGCAGCGCCACCGTTGGGGGGTACGGGAAAGCTTTCTTT	CSATVGGYGKAFF
.	TRBV7-2	TRBJ1-2	.	TGTGCCAGCAGCCCCTATGGCCAGGAACTGAGTGGCTACACCTTC	CASSPYGQELSGYTF
.	TRBV7-9	TRBJ1-5	.	TGTGCCAGCAGCTTAGCCAGTCAAGCCCAGCATTTT	CASSLASQAQHF
TRBD1	TRBV28	TRBJ2-7	.	TGTGCCAGCAGTTCGGGACAGGGGGGCGAGCAGTACTTC	CASSSGQGGEQYF
.	TRBV28	TRBJ1-1	.	TGTGCCAGCAGTTTAAAGTTGTCGAGTTCTGAAGCTTTCTTT	CASSLKLSSSEAFF
.	TRBV5-1	TRBJ1-1	.	TGCGCCAGCAGCTTGGACCGGGAAACTGAAGCTTTCTTT	CASSLDRETEAFF
TRBD1	TRBV6-1	TRBJ1-2	few	TGTGCCAGCAGTGAATCGGGACAGAATAACTATGGCTACACCTTC	CASSESGQNNYGYTF
.	TRBV6-1	TRBJ1-1	.	TGTGCCAGCAGGGGACTGTCGAACACTGAAGCTTTCTTT	CASRGLSNTEAFF
TRBD2	TRBV30	TRBJ2-1	few	TGTGCCTGGAGGGAACTAGCGGGACCATACAATGAGCAGTTCTTC	CAWRELAGPYNEQFF
TRBD1	TRBV15	TRBJ1-1	.	TGTGCCACCAGCAGAGGGGACAGGGTTCTGGAGGAAGCTTTCTTT	CATSRGDRVLEEAFF
.	TRBV30	TRBJ2-2	.	TGTGCCTGGAAGGGATTAAACACCGGGGAGCTGTTTTTT	CAWKGLNTGELFF
.	TRBV30	TRBJ2-3	few	TGTGCCTGGAGTCGAGGGGACACAGATACGCAGTATTTT	CAWSRGDTDTQYF
TRBD2	TRBV30	TRBJ2-3	.	TGTGCCTGGACCCTAGCGGCTAGGCCAGATACGCAGTATTTT	CAWTLAARPDTQYF
TRBD2	TRBV29-1	TRBJ2-2	few	TGCAGCGTCTTGGGACTAGCGGGAGTCCCCGGGGAGCTGTTTTTT	CSVLGLAGVPGELFF
TRBD1	TRBV29-1	TRBJ2-7	few	TGCAGCGTTGCGCAGGGGGCTTTTTTCGAGCAGTACTTC	CSVAQGAFFEQYF
TRBD2	TRBV30	TRBJ2-1	few	TGTGCCTGGACCCTAGTAAGGGGACTAGCGAAGAATGAGCAGTTCTTC	CAWTLVRGLAKNEQFF
TRBD1	TRBV2	TRBJ2-5	.	TGTGCCAGCAGACAGGACAGGGTCCTTCAAGAGACCCAGTACTTC	CASRQDRVLQETQYF
.	TRBV30	TRBJ1-1	.	TGTGCCTGGGTTGCTTGGAACACTGAAGCTTTCTTT	CAWVAWNTEAFF
.	TRBV7-8	TRBJ1-3	few	TGTGCCAGCAGCTTGACCTCAGGTTCTGGAAACACCATATATTTT	CASSLTSGSGNTIYF
.	TRBV25-1	TRBJ1-2	.	TGTGCCAGCAGTCCTTCAGTGAGGGGGTCTCTAAACTATGGCTACACCTTC	CASSPSVRGSLNYGYTF
.	TRBV27	TRBJ2-5	.	TGTGCCAGCAGTTTAGCGGCCGAGGGCAAAGAGACCCAGTACTTC	CASSLAAEGKETQYF
TRBD1	TRBV6-6	TRBJ2-2	.	TGTGCCAGCAGTTACGAGGGACAGTGGACCGGGGAGCTGTTTTTT	CASSYEGQWTGELFF
.	TRBV30	TRBJ2-7	.	TGTGCCTGGGGGACCCCATACGAGCAGTACTTC	CAWGTPYEQYF
.	TRBV13	TRBJ2-5	.	TGTGCCAGCAGCTTAGCTCCCGACAACCAAGAGACCCAGTACTTC	CASSLAPDNQETQYF
.	TRBV9	TRBJ2-7	few	TGTGCCAGCAGTCCCCACACCGGGGCGAGCTCCTACGAGCAGTACTTC	CASSPHTGASSYEQYF
TRBD1	TRBV6-5	TRBJ2-7	.	TGTGCCATCCGAAGGTCGGGACAGGGTGACTACGAGCAGTACTTC	CAIRRSGQGDYEQYF
.	TRBV7-2	TRBJ1-1	few	TGTGCCAGCAGCTTAGGGCCGACCACTGAAGCTTTCTTT	CASSLGPTTEAFF
TRBD2	TRBV29-1	TRBJ2-2	.	TGCAGCACTAGCGGGGGTACCGGGGAGCTGTTTTTT	CSTSGGTGELFF
.	TRBV28	TRBJ2-5	once	TGTGCCAGCAGGGATTCAAACCAAGAGACCCAGTACTTC	CASRDSNQETQYF
TRBD2	TRBV5-4	TRBJ2-1	few	TGTGCCAGCAGTTCGGGACTAGCGGGTGACAATGAGCAGTTCTTC	CASSSGLAGDNEQFF
TRBD2	TRBV2	TRBJ2-1	.	TGTGCCAGCAGTGTGGGACTAGCGGGAGGAGATGAGCAGTTCTTC	CASSVGLAGGDEQFF
.	TRBV30	TRBJ2-2	few	TGTGCCTGGAGTTTGGCGGGATCCCTCTCCTTATTAAACACCGGGGAGCTGTTTTTT	CAWSLAGSLSLLNTGELFF
.	TRBV27	TRBJ2-7	.	TGTGCCAGCAGTTTAATGCAGGGGAGAGCTTACGAGCAGTACTTC	CASSLMQGRAYEQYF
.	TRBV18	TRBJ1-1	few	TGTGCCAGCATTACCGCTACCCGGGGTGAAGCTTTCTTT	CASITATRGEAFF
.	TRBV4-2	TRBJ2-7	.	TGTGCCAGCAGCCAACAATTGGCCAGCAGCTCCTACGAGCAGTACTTC	CASSQQLASSSYEQYF
.	TRBV27	TRBJ2-7	few	TGTGCCAGCAGACCAAGCTCCTACGAGCAGTACTTC	CASRPSSYEQYF
.	TRBV30	TRBJ1-4	.	TGTGCCTGGAGTGCTAACCGAGTTGAAAAACTGTTTTTT	CAWSANRVEKLFF